Below, one T cell receptor (beta chain) is given with its context. The CDR3 is made up of 16 amino acids. The germline V gene has CDR1 GTSNPN and CDR2 SVGIG (reference sequence). V dropped 0 bases and J dropped 4 bases, with 18 bases sitting between them. These data originate in a study of cytomegalovirus exposure and HLA in healthy donors. This PCR relied on a set of 60 Vbeta primers and 13 Jbeta primers. The protocol was immunoSEQ multiplex PCR, while the TCRdb copy is restricted to in-frame clones and leaves out a portion. The sample contains about 170,000 clones, around 83% of which appear only once.

Sequencing was carried out using PBMCs. The source of this sequence is a young man in good health and CMV-seropositive. The V and J genes are TRBV30 and TRBJ1-1; tentative D call: TRBD1 (5 bases). The CDR3 is CAWSVESNRWGTEAFF. The DNA for the CDR3 is TGTGCCTGGAGTGTCGAGAGTAACAGGTGGGGCACTGAAGCTTTCTTT.